The rows below give T cell receptor beta chains drawn from one sample of a study of spatial heterogeneity in lung cancer. MiXCR, run by TCRdb on the 5' RACE reads, gives a single entry per CDR3 protein. Of some 5,500 distinct CDR3 sequences in the sample, 9.1% are singletons; the top ten hold around 25%. This specimen consisted of lung tumor tissue, obtained at surgery. These receptors came from a female donor with early-stage non-small cell lung cancer. Both conserved end residues are part of each CDR3. D genes are given only for firm matches. The size of a clone is reported for some rows only, either as once, few or many, or as a class for expanded clones.

18,-,medium-sized,TRBJ2-3,TRBV6-1,CASSPRGLGLTSTDTQYF,TGTGCCAGCTCCCCGAGGGGGCTAGGACTAACTAGCACAGATACGCAGTATTTT
15,-,many,TRBJ1-1,TRBV5-1,CASSFTATPNTEAFF,TGCGCCAGCAGCTTTACAGCTACACCGAACACTGAAGCTTTCTTT
16,TRBD2,-,TRBJ2-7,TRBV3-1,CASSPLAGVASGEQYF,TGTGCCAGCAGCCCCTTAGCGGGGGTGGCCTCGGGCGAGCAGTACTTC
13,-,many,TRBJ2-1,TRBV7-2,CASARVMEGEQFF,TGTGCCAGCGCCCGGGTTATGGAGGGTGAGCAGTTCTTC
14,TRBD1,medium-sized,TRBJ1-4,TRBV29-1,CSVKMEGAREKLFF,TGCAGCGTGAAAATGGAGGGGGCGCGAGAAAAACTGTTTTTT
15,-,medium-sized,TRBJ1-2,TRBV5-4,CASSFSLTLNYGYTF,TGTGCCAGCAGCTTTAGCCTTACCCTGAACTATGGCTACACCTTC
14,-,many,TRBJ1-4,TRBV6-5,CASSQPATNEKLFF,TGTGCCAGCAGTCAACCCGCAACTAATGAAAAACTGTTTTTT
18,TRBD1,medium-sized,TRBJ1-6,TRBV20-1,CSASPYRGRGSYNSPLHF,TGCAGTGCTAGTCCCTACAGGGGGCGAGGCTCCTATAATTCACCCCTCCACTTT
13,TRBD1,few,TRBJ2-7,TRBV5-1,CASRYGQGNEQYF,TGCGCCAGCAGATATGGACAGGGGAACGAGCAGTACTTC
20,TRBD2,few,TRBJ2-1,TRBV12-3/TRBV12-4,CASSLFRASGGEGSYNEQFF,TGTGCCAGCAGTCTCTTTCGGGCTAGCGGCGGAGAGGGCTCCTACAATGAGCAGTTCTTC
15,TRBD2,many,TRBJ2-3,TRBV20-1,CSARERREGTDTQYF,TGCAGTGCACGAGAGAGGAGGGAGGGGACAGATACGCAGTATTTT
15,-,many,TRBJ1-5,TRBV7-6,CASSLEGVRGQPQHF,TGTGCCAGCAGCCTGGAAGGGGTGCGGGGACAGCCCCAGCATTTT
16,-,-,TRBJ2-1,TRBV27,CASSLRAGYVENEQFF,TGTGCCAGCAGTTTGCGGGCGGGGTATGTTGAGAATGAGCAGTTCTTC
13,-,medium-sized,TRBJ1-5,TRBV5-4,CASSSGPLQPQHF,TGTGCCAGCAGCTCGGGGCCCCTTCAGCCCCAGCATTTT
19,TRBD2,few,TRBJ2-7,TRBV9,CASSPRPGLAGGFLYEQYF,TGTGCCAGCAGCCCCCGGCCGGGACTAGCGGGGGGGTTTCTCTACGAGCAGTACTTC
17,TRBD2,medium-sized,TRBJ2-2,TRBV11-2,CASSRTSGGSNTGELFF,TGTGCCAGCAGCCGGACTAGCGGGGGGTCTAACACCGGGGAGCTGTTTTTT
12,-,few,TRBJ2-7,TRBV30,CAWSRSGYEQYF,TGTGCCTGGAGTCGATCCGGCTACGAGCAGTACTTC
15,-,few,TRBJ1-1,TRBV5-1,CASSRRTDMNTEAFF,TGCGCCAGCAGCCGCCGGACAGACATGAACACTGAAGCTTTCTTT
16,-,medium-sized,TRBJ2-5,TRBV20-1,CSARDYPKLAGETQYF,TGCAGTGCTAGAGACTACCCCAAACTAGCCGGAGAGACCCAGTACTTC
16,-,many,TRBJ2-5,TRBV6-2/TRBV6-3,CASSYRAGFGEETQYF,TGTGCCAGCAGTTACCGCGCCGGGTTTGGTGAAGAGACCCAGTACTTC
14,TRBD1,many,TRBJ1-1,TRBV9,CASSHGTANTEAFF,TGTGCCAGCAGCCATGGGACAGCCAACACTGAAGCTTTCTTT
13,-,many,TRBJ2-3,TRBV18,CASSPWGTDTQYF,TGTGCCAGCTCACCCTGGGGCACAGATACGCAGTATTTT
13,-,many,TRBJ1-1,TRBV10-3,CAIATVPNTEAFF,TGTGCCATCGCGACGGTCCCGAACACTGAAGCTTTCTTT
19,-,medium-sized,TRBJ1-2,TRBV19,CASSRTTRSLGGRNYGYTF,TGTGCCAGTAGTAGGACTACTCGGTCCCTTGGGGGCCGGAACTATGGCTACACCTTC
14,-,many,TRBJ2-1,TRBV24-1,CATPPRWGGDEQFF,TGTGCCACCCCCCCAAGGTGGGGCGGTGATGAGCAGTTCTTC
15,-,medium-sized,TRBJ2-7,TRBV9,CASSVAQQFSYEQYF,TGTGCCAGCAGCGTAGCCCAGCAGTTCTCCTACGAGCAGTACTTC
13,-,-,TRBJ1-2,TRBV7-2,CAGGVLGTYGYTF,TGTGCCGGGGGGGTTCTGGGAACTTATGGCTACACCTTC
15,-,medium-sized,TRBJ2-7,TRBV20-1,CSASPLAGTRYEQYF,TGCAGTGCTAGCCCCCTGGCAGGGACAAGGTACGAGCAGTACTTC
11,-,-,TRBJ1-2,TRBV6-6,CASSYSTGYTF,TGTGCCAGCAGTTACTCTACTGGCTACACCTTC
14,-,medium-sized,TRBJ2-7,TRBV28,CASGLGPPLYEQYF,TGTGCCAGCGGGTTAGGACCGCCCCTCTACGAGCAGTACTTC
13,-,many,TRBJ2-5,TRBV6-1,CAGNQEWRETQYF,TGTGCCGGGAACCAAGAATGGAGGGAGACCCAGTACTTC
12,-,many,TRBJ1-2,TRBV28,CASRTTNYGYTF,TGTGCCAGCAGAACAACTAACTATGGCTACACCTTC
14,TRBD1,-,TRBJ1-1,TRBV9,CASSVGTGFTEAFF,TGTGCCAGCAGCGTAGGGACAGGGTTCACTGAAGCTTTCTTT
14,-,many,TRBJ1-5,TRBV10-3,CAISDSGGGRPQHF,TGTGCCATCAGTGATTCGGGAGGGGGTAGGCCCCAGCATTTT
13,-,many,TRBJ2-7,TRBV7-8,CASSFDRQSEQYF,TGTGCCAGCAGCTTTGACCGACAGTCCGAGCAGTACTTC
14,-,many,TRBJ1-2,TRBV20-1,CSASRSHDLWGYTF,TGCAGTGCTAGCCGATCTCATGACCTTTGGGGCTACACCTTC
16,-,large,TRBJ1-4,TRBV4-3,CASSQRSGGSNEKLFF,TGCGCCAGCAGCCAACGGTCCGGGGGGTCCAACGAAAAACTGTTTTTT
15,-,-,TRBJ1-2,TRBV12-3/TRBV12-4,CASSFGQSTNYGYTF,TGTGCCAGCAGTTTCGGACAGTCCACTAACTATGGCTACACCTTC
17,TRBD2,many,TRBJ2-3,TRBV7-2,CASSSRTSGGNTDTQYF,TGTGCCAGCAGCTCGCGGACTAGCGGGGGGAACACAGATACGCAGTATTTT
14,TRBD2,many,TRBJ2-3,TRBV3-1,CASSQVAGEDTQYF,TGTGCCAGCAGCCAAGTAGCGGGGGAGGATACGCAGTATTTT
12,-,many,TRBJ2-1,TRBV11-2,CASRRGQGFQFF,TGTGCCAGCAGACGTGGGCAGGGGTTTCAGTTCTTC
14,TRBD1,medium-sized,TRBJ2-1,TRBV12-3/TRBV12-4,CASSFSGGAYEQFF,TGTGCCAGCAGTTTTTCAGGGGGCGCGTATGAGCAGTTCTTC
14,-,many,TRBJ2-5,TRBV7-9,CASSRNTGGVTQYF,TGTGCCAGCAGCCGCAACACAGGAGGGGTGACCCAGTACTTC
18,TRBD1,many,TRBJ1-2,TRBV4-3,CASSQDNWEQGATYGYTF,TGCGCCAGCAGCCAAGATAATTGGGAACAGGGGGCGACTTATGGCTACACCTTC
13,-,few,TRBJ1-2,TRBV30,CAWSVARNYGYTF,TGTGCCTGGAGTGTAGCCAGAAACTATGGCTACACCTTC
15,-,many,TRBJ1-1,TRBV6-2/TRBV6-3,CASSSPGRGNTEAFF,TGTGCCAGCAGTTCCCCGGGACGGGGGAACACTGAAGCTTTCTTT
13,-,-,TRBJ2-2,TRBV12-5,CASGGPLTGELFF,TGTGCTAGTGGGGGACCACTCACCGGGGAGCTGTTTTTT
14,-,few,TRBJ2-3,TRBV5-1,CASSSDGRTDTQYF,TGCGCCAGCAGCTCGGACGGCCGCACAGATACGCAGTATTTT
16,-,medium-sized,TRBJ1-2,TRBV7-2,CASSLAAKRHNYGYTF,TGTGCCAGCAGCTTAGCGGCCAAACGTCATAACTATGGCTACACCTTC
15,-,many,TRBJ2-3,TRBV7-9,CASSFGGARGDTQYF,TGTGCCAGCAGCTTCGGCGGGGCCCGGGGAGATACGCAGTATTTT
15,-,medium-sized,TRBJ2-6,TRBV5-1,CASSLSNSGANVLTF,TGCGCCAGCAGCTTATCAAACTCTGGGGCCAACGTCCTGACTTTC
12,-,medium-sized,TRBJ2-7,TRBV21-1,CASSKGSGEQYF,TGTGCCAGCAGCAAAGGATCGGGCGAGCAGTACTTC